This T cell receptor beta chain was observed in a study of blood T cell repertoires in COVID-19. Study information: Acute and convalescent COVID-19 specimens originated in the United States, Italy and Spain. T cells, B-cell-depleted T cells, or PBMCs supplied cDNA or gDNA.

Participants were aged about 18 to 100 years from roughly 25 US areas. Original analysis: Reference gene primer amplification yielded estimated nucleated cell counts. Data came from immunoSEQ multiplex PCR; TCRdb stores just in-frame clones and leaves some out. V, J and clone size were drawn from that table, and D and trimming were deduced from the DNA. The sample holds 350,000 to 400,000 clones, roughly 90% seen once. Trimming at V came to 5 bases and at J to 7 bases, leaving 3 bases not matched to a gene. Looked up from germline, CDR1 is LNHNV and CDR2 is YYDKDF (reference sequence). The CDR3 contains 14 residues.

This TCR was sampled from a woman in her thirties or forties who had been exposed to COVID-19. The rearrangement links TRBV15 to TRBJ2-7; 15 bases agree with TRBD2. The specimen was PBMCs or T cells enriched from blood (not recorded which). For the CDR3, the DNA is TGTGCCACCAGCGGGGGACTAGCGGGAGGAGAGCAGTACTTC. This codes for CATSGGLAGGEQYF.